This entry concerns a single TCR beta chain. CDR1 LNHNV and CDR2 YYDKDF come from the germline V gene (reference sequence). The V segment lost 3 bases and the J segment 4 bases; nucleotides outside the gene matches: 9. The CDR3 runs to 17 residues. The sample belongs to a study of blood T cell repertoires in COVID-19. Study-level information: Samples representing acute and convalescent COVID-19 were sourced from the United States, Italy and Spain. PBMCs, B-cell-depleted T cells, or T cells were the source of the cDNA or gDNA that made up the material.

In the original analysis: The authors estimated nucleated cell counts from reference gene primer amplification. The repertoire was sequenced with immunoSEQ multiplex PCR; TCRdb's copy has only in-frame clones and lacks some. D and trimming were read from the DNA, whereas the V and J calls and clone size are those reported in that table. The sample has about 150,000 clones; approximately 84% are singletons. V and J are TRBV15 and TRBJ1-2, with 12 nucleotides matching TRBD1. Material for sequencing was peripheral blood. This receptor was obtained from an older man with acute or convalescent COVID-19. The CDR3 region has the DNA TGTGCCACCAGCAGGGGACAGGGGGCCTCCAGGGGCTATGGCTACACCTTC. It encodes CATSRGQGASRGYGYTF. The variable domain in full, with the rest retrieved from reference TRBV15 and TRBJ1-2, is DAMVIQNPRYQVTQFGKPVTLSCSQTLNHNVMYWYQQKSSQAPKLLFHYYDKDFNNEADTPDNFQSRRPNTSFCFLDIRSPGLGDTAMYLCATSRGQGASRGYGYTFGSGTRLTVV.